This TCR beta chain was documented in a study of blood T cell repertoires in COVID-19 (dated by TCRdb to the early 2020s). Context from the whole study: Collaborator samples came from the United States, Italy and Spain and covered acute and convalescent phases of COVID-19. The prospective study material was composed of cDNA or gDNA derived from T cells, B-cell-depleted T cells, or PBMCs. The dataset comprised deeply sampled blood TCRbeta repertoires from subjects exposed to, actively infected with, or recovered from COVID-19. The repertoires were released in a freely available public database intended as a resource for research on the immune response to SARS-CoV-2. Samples came from the ongoing ImmuneRACE study (first 160 participants) plus 1,254 subjects from 6 global collaborators. Sample metadata almost always included a de-identified subject ID, COVID-19 status, age in years and sex. Where HLA class I and class II types were available, the types were taken from metadata supplied by the sample provider, not from assay-based typing.

Collaborating institutions collected whole blood in K2EDTA tubes following their own protocols. For TCRbeta analysis, collaborator samples were shipped as frozen whole blood, as isolated PBMCs, or as DNA extracted from either sample type. Study-level results and caveats: How much clinical and demographic metadata was included differed by source and by participant, and the metadata was provided uncurated.

TCRbeta CDR3 regions were amplified from genomic DNA by means of the immunoSEQ Assay, a bias-controlled multiplex PCR. As for how the authors treated the data: The number of nucleated cells in each sample was estimated from the amplification of reference gene primers within the assay. Sequence reads were collapsed and filtered to measure the absolute abundance of every unique TCRbeta CDR3 rearrangement. Productive Simpson clonality was computed per sample as the square root of Simpson's diversity index over productive rearrangements. The table was pulled from immuneACCESS by TCRdb, which kept in-frame rearrangements only. Such tables lose some clones; where checked, under half of the loss comes from unresolved V genes, and the rest has no known cause. The V and J calls and the clone size are those of that table, but D and trimming were determined from the DNA. This sample holds fewer than 200,000 clones; approximately 90% were observed only once. The top ten constitute under 30% of the sample.

This clone was counted a few times. Its antigen is currently not known. No base-level quality is on record; no much larger clone is a single base apart. Measured from the cysteine to the phenylalanine, the CDR3 is 13 residues long. Only the CDR3 region is kept as DNA, spanning 39 bases read in frame from base 1. The germline ends are 13 bases apart after V is trimmed by 4 bases and J by 8 bases. The germline V gene provides CDR1 KGHDR and CDR2 SFDVKD. Material for sequencing was peripheral blood. In this chain, TRBV24-1 is recombined with TRBJ1-2, with TRBD1 as a weak D call on 6 bases. The sequence was obtained from a man between 60 and 75 years old with acute or convalescent COVID-19. The nucleotide sequence reads as follows: TGTGCCACCAGTGAGCCCGGGACAAGAGGCTACACCTTC. This is translated as CATSEPGTRGYTF.